This T cell receptor (beta chain) was found in a study of preoperative IRX-2 immunotherapy in early breast cancer. This CDR3 contains 14 residues. V was shortened by 10 bases and J by 0 bases, with 13 bases between the two germline ends. The V gene's germline CDR1 is MDHEN and CDR2 SYDVKM. Treatment here: preoperative locoregional IRX-2 cytokine immunotherapy. Preoperative locoregional IRX-2 cytokine immunotherapy was tested in the phase Ib source study. Sequencing used immunoSEQ multiplex PCR; TCRdb keeps in-frame clones, though not all of them. The top ten clones hold roughly 2% of a sample with approximately 100,000 clones, more than 80% of them seen once.

The genes are TRBV28 and TRBJ1-5; the D is unclear. This specimen consisted of tumor tissue, obtained after IRX-2 immunotherapy. The receptor was derived from a human donor with breast cancer. The CDR3 DNA follows: TGTGCCACCACCCAGGAATATAGCAATCAGCCCCAGCATTTT. Residues: CATTQEYSNQPQHF.